The clone carrying this T cell receptor beta chain was recorded once. The sample comes from a study of cytomegalovirus exposure and HLA in healthy donors. TCRdb's copy holds only in-frame clones and misses some; the assay was immunoSEQ multiplex PCR. The sample lists 90,000 or so clones, 96% occurring once. Germline CDR1 LNHDA, CDR2 SQIVND (reference sequence). V shed 7 bases, J shed 5 bases, and the junction held 7 bases outside the gene matches. CDR3 length: 14 residues. This TCR was sampled from a man between 18 and 29 years old in good health and CMV-seronegative. This chain uses TRBV19 with TRBJ2-1; 8 bases agree with TRBD2. The material sequenced was PBMCs. CDR3 residues: CASNVREGDNEQFF. Written as DNA, the CDR3 is TGTGCCAGTAACGTTCGGGAGGGGGACAATGAGCAGTTCTTC.